A selection of T cell receptor beta chains follows, all from one sample in a study of shared clonotypes between healthy human individuals. Profiled with immunoSEQ multiplex PCR; TCRdb holds only in-frame clones, not every one. The table lists roughly 2.6 million clones, around nine tenths of them singletons. The sequenced sample consisted of naive CD4+ T cells sorted from blood. The receptor set was obtained from a man between 18 and 35 years old in good health. Both conserved end residues are part of each CDR3. Fields, in order: D gene, V gene, J gene, CDR3 DNA, CDR3 protein. D genes are given only for firm matches.

TRBD1	TRBV11-2	TRBJ1-6	TGTGCCAGCAGCCCCCGCACCGGACAGGGGGCATCCAATTCACCCCTCCACTTT	CASSPRTGQGASNSPLHF
TRBD1	TRBV5-1	TRBJ2-6	TGCGCCAGCAGCTTTCCCCCGGGACAGGGATACTCTGGGGCCAACGTCCTGACTTTC	CASSFPPGQGYSGANVLTF
NA	TRBV10-1	TRBJ2-1	TGCGCCAGCAGTAGGAACAATGAGCAGTTCTTC	CASSRNNEQFF
TRBD2	TRBV11-2	TRBJ2-5	TGTGCCAGCAGCTTATGGGCGACTAGCGGGGGGATGAAGACCCAGTACTTC	CASSLWATSGGMKTQYF
NA	TRBV10-3	TRBJ2-7	TGTGCCATCAGTGAGGGATTCATCGAGCAGTACTTC	CAISEGFIEQYF
TRBD1	TRBV18	TRBJ2-7	TGTGCCAGCTCACTGACAGGGGACATATACGAGCAGTACTTC	CASSLTGDIYEQYF
NA	TRBV7-9	TRBJ2-5	TGTGCCAGCAGCTTAGAACTCTCGGAGACCCAGTACTTC	CASSLELSETQYF
TRBD1	TRBV7-6	TRBJ1-2	TGTGCCAGCAGCTCGGGACAGGGGGTCGGCTACACCTTC	CASSSGQGVGYTF
TRBD1	TRBV4-3	TRBJ1-6	TGCGCCAGCAGAAAGGACAGGGGGCATGCTTCACCCCTCCACTTT	CASRKDRGHASPLHF
NA	TRBV9	TRBJ2-5	TGTGCCAGCAGCGTAGAAGGAGCAGTCCAAGAGACCCAGTACTTC	CASSVEGAVQETQYF
TRBD1	TRBV9	TRBJ1-4	TGTGCCAGCAGCTCCCAGGGACAGGGGGGGGAAAAACTGTTTTTT	CASSSQGQGGEKLFF
TRBD2	TRBV18	TRBJ2-1	TGTGCCAGCTCACCGGGGACTAGCGGGGGGGCTTCCTACAATGAGCAGTTCTTC	CASSPGTSGGASYNEQFF
NA	TRBV19	TRBJ2-2	TGTGCCAGTAGTAGGTTGGACAGGAACACCGGGGAGCTGTTTTTT	CASSRLDRNTGELFF
TRBD2	TRBV18	TRBJ2-7	TGTGCCAGCTCACCAATTGAGACTAGCGGGAGCTACGAGCAGTACTTC	CASSPIETSGSYEQYF
NA	TRBV7-3	TRBJ2-5	TGTGCCAGCAGCTTAACTAGTGGGGAGACCCAGTACTTC	CASSLTSGETQYF
NA	TRBV10-3	TRBJ1-1	TGTGCCATCAGAGGGACGGACTGGAACACTGAAGCTTTCTTT	CAIRGTDWNTEAFF
NA	TRBV11-2	TRBJ1-3	TGTGCCAGCAGCTTCCAACCGGGACTGAGCTCTGGAAACACCATATATTTT	CASSFQPGLSSGNTIYF
TRBD1	TRBV5-1	TRBJ1-4	TGCGCCAGCAGCTTGGCCATGGCAGGGGGCATGACTAATGAAAAACTGTTTTTT	CASSLAMAGGMTNEKLFF